The rows below give T cell receptor beta chains drawn from one sample of a study of CD4 T cells in relation to SARS-CoV-2 and coronaviruses. Sequencing used immunoSEQ multiplex PCR; TCRdb keeps in-frame clones, though not all of them. The sample contains some 14,000 clones, around 74% of which appear only once. These receptors' targets are unknown. Material for sequencing was CD4+ T cells from PBMCs, cultured in vitro. These receptors all come from a human donor in good health. The CDR3 runs from the conserved cysteine through the conserved F or W. The D gene is left open where the match is weak. Part of the rows lack a size; the others show once, few, many or a class for expanded clones.

j_call: TRBJ2-7
v_call: TRBV7-2
clone_size: NA
d_call: TRBD2
cdr3_nt: TGTGCCAGCAGCTTAGTGGCTAGCGGGGACCTGGGCGAGCAGTACTTC
cdr3_aa: CASSLVASGDLGEQYF

j_call: TRBJ1-5
v_call: TRBV7-8
clone_size: NA
d_call: NA
cdr3_nt: TGTGCCAGCAGCTTGGGAACAGGTTCCCCGCCCCAGCATTTT
cdr3_aa: CASSLGTGSPPQHF

j_call: TRBJ1-4
v_call: TRBV5-1
clone_size: NA
d_call: TRBD1
cdr3_nt: TGCGCCAGCAGCCTTGACAGGGGCCGAAGTAATGAAAAACTGTTTTTT
cdr3_aa: CASSLDRGRSNEKLFF

j_call: TRBJ2-4
v_call: TRBV3-1/TRBV3-2
clone_size: NA
d_call: TRBD1
cdr3_nt: TGTGCCAGCAGCCAACCGGGACAGGGGTTTGACATTCAGTACTTC
cdr3_aa: CASSQPGQGFDIQYF

j_call: TRBJ2-4
v_call: TRBV28
clone_size: NA
d_call: NA
cdr3_nt: TGTGCCAGCAGTCCTATTTCCGGGACGGACAAAAACATTCAGTACTTC
cdr3_aa: CASSPISGTDKNIQYF

j_call: TRBJ1-5
v_call: TRBV6-5
clone_size: NA
d_call: NA
cdr3_nt: TGTGCCAGCAGGCCCTTTGAGGAACAGCCCCAGCATTTT
cdr3_aa: CASRPFEEQPQHF

j_call: TRBJ2-2
v_call: TRBV27
clone_size: NA
d_call: NA
cdr3_nt: TGTGCCAGTGGGACGGCCTACACCGGGGAGCTGTTTTTT
cdr3_aa: CASGTAYTGELFF

j_call: TRBJ2-3
v_call: TRBV6-2/TRBV6-3
clone_size: once
d_call: TRBD1
cdr3_nt: TGTGCCAGCAGTTACCAAGCAGGGGGCGTCGCAGATACGCAGTATTTT
cdr3_aa: CASSYQAGGVADTQYF

j_call: TRBJ2-2
v_call: TRBV6-4
clone_size: NA
d_call: NA
cdr3_nt: TGTGCCAGCAGTGCCGGACCAAACACCGGGGAGCTGTTTTTT
cdr3_aa: CASSAGPNTGELFF

j_call: TRBJ1-2
v_call: TRBV2
clone_size: few
d_call: TRBD1
cdr3_nt: TGTGCCAGCAGTGAAGCAACAGGGGATTCCTATGGCTACACCTTC
cdr3_aa: CASSEATGDSYGYTF

j_call: TRBJ2-3
v_call: TRBV18
clone_size: NA
d_call: NA
cdr3_nt: TGTGCCAGCTCACCGGGACGAAGCACAGATACGCAGTATTTT
cdr3_aa: CASSPGRSTDTQYF

j_call: TRBJ2-1
v_call: TRBV3-1/TRBV3-2
clone_size: NA
d_call: NA
cdr3_nt: TGTGCCAGCAGCCTCTGGGGATATGAGCAGTTCTTC
cdr3_aa: CASSLWGYEQFF

j_call: TRBJ1-1
v_call: TRBV19
clone_size: NA
d_call: NA
cdr3_nt: TGTGCCAGTAGCACCGGACCGGGAAGTATCACTGAAGCTTTCTTT
cdr3_aa: CASSTGPGSITEAFF

j_call: TRBJ1-6
v_call: TRBV9
clone_size: NA
d_call: NA
cdr3_nt: TGTGCCAGCAGTGCAGGTCCTCTCTATAATTCACCCCTCCACTTT
cdr3_aa: CASSAGPLYNSPLHF

j_call: TRBJ2-1
v_call: TRBV7-9
clone_size: NA
d_call: TRBD1
cdr3_nt: TGTGCCAGCACCCCAGGGACAGGCCTTTACAATGAGCAGTTCTTC
cdr3_aa: CASTPGTGLYNEQFF

j_call: TRBJ1-4
v_call: TRBV5-4
clone_size: NA
d_call: NA
cdr3_nt: TGTGCCAGCAGCTTGAGGTTGGGGGAAAAACTGTTTTTT
cdr3_aa: CASSLRLGEKLFF

j_call: TRBJ1-1
v_call: TRBV6-5
clone_size: NA
d_call: TRBD1
cdr3_nt: TGTGCCACCTTTAGAGGGACAGGGAACACTGAAGCTTTCTTT
cdr3_aa: CATFRGTGNTEAFF

j_call: TRBJ2-7
v_call: TRBV3-1/TRBV3-2
clone_size: NA
d_call: NA
cdr3_nt: TGTGCCAGCAGGGGACTCGTCGAGCAGTACTTC
cdr3_aa: CASRGLVEQYF

j_call: TRBJ2-7
v_call: TRBV6-2/TRBV6-3
clone_size: NA
d_call: NA
cdr3_nt: TGTGCCAGCAGTTTTCTAGCGCCGCAAGCCTACGAGCAGTACTTC
cdr3_aa: CASSFLAPQAYEQYF

j_call: TRBJ2-4
v_call: TRBV7-2
clone_size: once
d_call: TRBD2
cdr3_nt: TGTGCCAGCAGCCTGAGCAGCGGGACTGCCAAAAACATTCAGTACTTC
cdr3_aa: CASSLSSGTAKNIQYF